Listed below are T cell receptor beta chains from one sample, sequenced in a study of neurological immune-mediated disorders. TCRdb re-derived calls from the 5' RACE reads in MiXCR, one entry per CDR3 protein. This sample has around 50,000 distinct CDR3 sequences, with 16% found just once. The sample was PBMCs. These receptors were collected from a man in his 60s in good health. The CDR3 runs from the conserved cysteine through the conserved F or W. The order of the fields is J gene, D gene, CDR3 length, clone size, V gene, CDR3 DNA, CDR3 protein. A D gene is named only where the DNA matches it firmly. Clone size appears in some rows only: once, few, many, or a class for an expanded clone.

J: TRBJ2-3
D: -
length: 12
size: few
V: TRBV12-3/TRBV12-4
DNA: TGTGCCAGCAGCTACAGCACAGATACGCAGTATTTT
CDR3: CASSYSTDTQYF

J: TRBJ1-2
D: -
length: 13
size: many
V: TRBV3-1
DNA: TGTGCCAGCAGCCTACGGGACGGCTATGGCTACACCTTC
CDR3: CASSLRDGYGYTF

J: TRBJ1-6
D: -
length: 13
size: many
V: TRBV2
DNA: TGTGCCAGCAGGAGGGAAGGGGATTCACCCCTCCACTTT
CDR3: CASRREGDSPLHF

J: TRBJ2-7
D: -
length: 12
size: many
V: TRBV5-1
DNA: TGCGCCAGCAGCTTGTTGGGGCCCGAGCAGTACTTC
CDR3: CASSLLGPEQYF

J: TRBJ2-1
D: -
length: 12
size: many
V: TRBV13
DNA: TGTGCCAGCAGCTTACGCGGGGGCGCGCAGTTCTTC
CDR3: CASSLRGGAQFF

J: TRBJ2-2
D: TRBD2
length: 14
size: many
V: TRBV7-2
DNA: TGTGCCAGCAGCTTTGCGGGAGACACCGGGGAGCTGTTTTTT
CDR3: CASSFAGDTGELFF

J: TRBJ1-2
D: -
length: 16
size: many
V: TRBV10-2
DNA: TGCGCCAGCAGTCTACGATTGGAGGGCCCCGGACATGGCTACACCTTC
CDR3: CASSLRLEGPGHGYTF

J: TRBJ2-1
D: -
length: 13
size: many
V: TRBV20-1
DNA: TGCAGTGCTAGGTCTGGCAGGATAACTGAGCAGTTCTTC
CDR3: CSARSGRITEQFF

J: TRBJ2-3
D: -
length: 15
size: medium-sized
V: TRBV15
DNA: TGTGCCACCATGGAGACGGGAGAGGAATCAGATACGCAGTATTTT
CDR3: CATMETGEESDTQYF

J: TRBJ2-5
D: TRBD2
length: 14
size: -
V: TRBV3-1
DNA: TGTGCCAGCAGCCAAGGGGGGGGTCCAGAGACCCAGTACTTC
CDR3: CASSQGGGPETQYF

J: TRBJ2-1
D: TRBD2
length: 16
size: many
V: TRBV7-6
DNA: TGTGCCAGCAGCTTAGATGCGGGAGCAGGTCTAAATGAGCAGTTCTTC
CDR3: CASSLDAGAGLNEQFF

J: TRBJ1-4
D: -
length: 13
size: few
V: TRBV29-1
DNA: TGCAGCGTTGTGAGGGGAGATAATGAAAAACTGTTTTTT
CDR3: CSVVRGDNEKLFF

J: TRBJ2-2
D: -
length: 15
size: many
V: TRBV28
DNA: TGTGCCAGCAGTAAACGACAGGCGAACACCGGGGAGCTGTTTTTT
CDR3: CASSKRQANTGELFF

J: TRBJ1-1
D: -
length: 15
size: -
V: TRBV7-2
DNA: TGTGCCAGCAGCTCCCGAGCAGGAGTGAACACTGAAGCTTTCTTT
CDR3: CASSSRAGVNTEAFF

J: TRBJ2-3
D: -
length: 10
size: -
V: TRBV6-5
DNA: TGTGGCAGTTACTCAGATACGCAGTATTTT
CDR3: CGSYSDTQYF

J: TRBJ1-1
D: TRBD1
length: 18
size: many
V: TRBV28
DNA: TGTGCCAGCAGGGATCAAAGGGGACAGGGAAGTGAGAGGACTGAAGCTTTCTTT
CDR3: CASRDQRGQGSERTEAFF

J: TRBJ2-2
D: -
length: 15
size: -
V: TRBV3-1
DNA: TGTGCCAGCAACCACCGGAGCCCTAACACCGGGGAGCTGTTTTTT
CDR3: CASNHRSPNTGELFF

J: TRBJ2-7
D: -
length: 15
size: few
V: TRBV28
DNA: TGTGCCAGCGGATGGAGCGGCAGGCTCTCCTACGAGCAGTACTTC
CDR3: CASGWSGRLSYEQYF

J: TRBJ2-1
D: TRBD2
length: 15
size: many
V: TRBV4-3
DNA: TGCGCCAGCAGCCAAGTAACTAGCGGGACCAATGAGCAGTTCTTC
CDR3: CASSQVTSGTNEQFF

J: TRBJ1-4
D: -
length: 13
size: many
V: TRBV15
DNA: TGTGCCACCAGCAGAGAAGGGCGAGGAAAACTGTTTTTT
CDR3: CATSREGRGKLFF

J: TRBJ2-7
D: TRBD1
length: 11
size: once
V: TRBV20-1
DNA: TGCAGTGCTAGAAAGGGGGCGAAGCAGTACTTC
CDR3: CSARKGAKQYF

J: TRBJ2-5
D: -
length: 15
size: -
V: TRBV7-2
DNA: TGTGCCAGCAGCTTAGCACGGGCCAGAGAGGAGACCCAGTACTTC
CDR3: CASSLARAREETQYF

J: TRBJ1-2
D: -
length: 14
size: many
V: TRBV2
DNA: TGTGCCAGCAGAGCCGGGACGGCTAACTATGGCTACACCTTC
CDR3: CASRAGTANYGYTF

J: TRBJ2-7
D: -
length: 14
size: -
V: TRBV5-1
DNA: TGCGCCAGCACCGAAGGAACTAAAACCTACGAGCAGTACTTC
CDR3: CASTEGTKTYEQYF

J: TRBJ2-3
D: TRBD2
length: 15
size: many
V: TRBV6-2/TRBV6-3
DNA: TGTGCCAGCAGTTACTATAGCGGGAAGACAGATACGCAGTATTTT
CDR3: CASSYYSGKTDTQYF

J: TRBJ2-6
D: -
length: 14
size: many
V: TRBV20-1
DNA: TGCAGTGCTAGCTCCCGCTCTGGGGCCAACGTCCTGACTTTC
CDR3: CSASSRSGANVLTF

J: TRBJ2-7
D: TRBD2
length: 16
size: many
V: TRBV7-3
DNA: TGTGCCAGCAGCTTAACCGGGGCTAGCGGAACCTACGAGCAGTACTTC
CDR3: CASSLTGASGTYEQYF

J: TRBJ2-5
D: TRBD2
length: 15
size: few
V: TRBV7-9
DNA: TGTGCCAGCAGCCCTAGCGGGAGGGCCGAACAGACCCAGTACTTC
CDR3: CASSPSGRAEQTQYF

J: TRBJ1-1
D: -
length: 14
size: many
V: TRBV20-1
DNA: TGCAGTGCTAGAGATTTGACGGCGAACACTGAAGCTTTCTTT
CDR3: CSARDLTANTEAFF

J: TRBJ1-4
D: TRBD1
length: 15
size: many
V: TRBV27
DNA: TGTGCCAGCAGTTTTGGACAGGGGGCGAGGGAAAAACTGTTTTTT
CDR3: CASSFGQGAREKLFF

J: TRBJ2-1
D: TRBD2
length: 15
size: many
V: TRBV14
DNA: TGTGCCAGCAGCTTCCGACTAGCGGGGTACAATGAGCAGTTCTTC
CDR3: CASSFRLAGYNEQFF

J: TRBJ2-3
D: -
length: 11
size: many
V: TRBV6-5
DNA: TGTGCCAGCAGGACCAGGGATACGCAGTATTTT
CDR3: CASRTRDTQYF

J: TRBJ2-1
D: TRBD2
length: 14
size: many
V: TRBV12-3/TRBV12-4
DNA: TGTGCCAGCAGTTTGCTAGCGGGGAGTAATGAGCAGTTCTTC
CDR3: CASSLLAGSNEQFF

J: TRBJ2-1
D: TRBD2
length: 17
size: many
V: TRBV12-3/TRBV12-4
DNA: TGTGCCAGCAGTAGGGGGGGACTAGCGGGAATATACAATGAGCAGTTCTTC
CDR3: CASSRGGLAGIYNEQFF

J: TRBJ2-7
D: TRBD2
length: 16
size: medium-sized
V: TRBV3-1
DNA: TGTGCCAGCAGCCAATTCTACGGCGGGAGAGCTGACGAGCAGTACTTC
CDR3: CASSQFYGGRADEQYF

J: TRBJ1-1
D: TRBD1
length: 17
size: many
V: TRBV5-1
DNA: TGCGCCAGCAGCTCCTTAGGACAGGGGATCAAGGGGGCTGAAGCTTTCTTT
CDR3: CASSSLGQGIKGAEAFF

J: TRBJ2-7
D: -
length: 12
size: many
V: TRBV20-1
DNA: TGCAGTTGGGCCCCTGGGGGGCCCGAGCAGTACTTC
CDR3: CSWAPGGPEQYF

J: TRBJ1-4
D: -
length: 13
size: many
V: TRBV3-1
DNA: TGTGCCAGCAGCCAATCCACGGCGGAAAAACTGTTTTTT
CDR3: CASSQSTAEKLFF

J: TRBJ2-1
D: -
length: 12
size: once
V: TRBV5-4
DNA: TGTGCCAGCACCCCGGGAGACAATGAGCAGTTCTTC
CDR3: CASTPGDNEQFF

J: TRBJ2-1
D: TRBD1
length: 13
size: many
V: TRBV12-3/TRBV12-4
DNA: TGTGCCAGCAGTTTATCCCATCGACAGGGGGAGTTCTTC
CDR3: CASSLSHRQGEFF

J: TRBJ2-6
D: -
length: 16
size: -
V: TRBV28
DNA: TGTGCCAGCGGGCCGGACTCGAGCTCTGGGGCCAACGTCCTGACTTTC
CDR3: CASGPDSSSGANVLTF

J: TRBJ2-7
D: -
length: 11
size: many
V: TRBV12-3/TRBV12-4
DNA: TGTGCCAGCAGCCTCAGAGGGGAGCAGTACTTC
CDR3: CASSLRGEQYF

J: TRBJ2-7
D: TRBD2
length: 14
size: many
V: TRBV7-2
DNA: TGTGCCAGCAGCCAGCTAGCGGGCCCCTACGAGCAGTACTTC
CDR3: CASSQLAGPYEQYF

J: TRBJ2-3
D: TRBD1
length: 16
size: -
V: TRBV20-1
DNA: TGCAGTGCTAGAGATCCCGGGACAGGGGCCACAGATACGCAGTATTTT
CDR3: CSARDPGTGATDTQYF

J: TRBJ1-4
D: TRBD1
length: 16
size: many
V: TRBV5-1
DNA: TGCGCCAGCAGCTTGCGCCCACAGGGGGCGGAAGAAAAACTGTTTTTT
CDR3: CASSLRPQGAEEKLFF

J: TRBJ1-6
D: -
length: 13
size: many
V: TRBV4-1
DNA: TGCGCCAGCAAACCGGGTGGGAATTCACCCCTCCACTTT
CDR3: CASKPGGNSPLHF